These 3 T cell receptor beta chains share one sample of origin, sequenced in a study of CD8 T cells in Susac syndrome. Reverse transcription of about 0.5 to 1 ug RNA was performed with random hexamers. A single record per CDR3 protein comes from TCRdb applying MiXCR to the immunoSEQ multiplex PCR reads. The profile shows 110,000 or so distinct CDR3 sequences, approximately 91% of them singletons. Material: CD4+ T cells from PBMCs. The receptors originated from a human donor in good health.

CDR3: CASSLGYKRAKENYGYTF. DNA for the CDR3: TGTGCCAGCAGCTTAGGTTATAAGCGGGCAAAGGAGAACTATGGCTACACCTTC. The chain employs TRBV7-8 and TRBJ1-2; D is undetermined. Trimming stripped 1 base from V and 2 bases from J, with 20 bases between. The germline gives CDR1 SGHVS, CDR2 FQNEAQ. CDR3 length: 18 amino acids.

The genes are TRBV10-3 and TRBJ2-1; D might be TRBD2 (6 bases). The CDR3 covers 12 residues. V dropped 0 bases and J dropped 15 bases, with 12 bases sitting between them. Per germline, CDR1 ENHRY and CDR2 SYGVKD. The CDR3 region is CAISESEGQPFF. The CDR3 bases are TGTGCCATCAGTGAGTCGGAGGGCCAACCGTTCTTC.

The CDR3 spells CSAADSNQPQHF. The CDR3 DNA reads as TGCAGTGCCGCGGACAGCAATCAGCCCCAGCATTTT. The genes are TRBV20-1 and TRBJ1-5, with unresolved D. This CDR3 is built from 12 residues. Germline CDR1 is DFQATT and CDR2 is SNEGSKA (reference sequence). V lost 6 bases to trimming and J lost 1 base, with 7 bases between them.